This TCR beta chain was profiled in a study of long-term antiretroviral therapy in people with HIV. Looking at the study overall: Samples collected earliest predate the 2015 immediate-ART recommendation by about a decade. Study-wide results and caveats: With ART, diversity went up but was still lower than in transplant donor controls.

Germline V gene sequence: CDR1 LGHNT, CDR2 FRNRAP. V lost 6 bases, J lost 9 bases, and 6 bases stayed unmatched. This CDR3 has 14 amino acids. In the case of this clone: Antigen: not known.

Runs used v3.0 of the immunoSEQ assay and were done at survey level. Measured with immunoSEQ multiplex PCR; TCRdb has only the in-frame clones, and not every one. The sample records about 19,000 clones, about 80% being singletons. Sequenced here: unsorted PBMCs, sampled 0.5 years before starting antiretroviral therapy. The chain joins TRBV12-5 to TRBJ1-6, with 9 bases lining up with TRBD1. The TCR was taken from a woman aged 50 to 60 with HIV. The CDR3 sequence: CASGWTGAGSPLHF. The CDR3 region has the DNA TGTGCTAGTGGGTGGACAGGGGCTGGTTCACCCCTCCACTTT.